These T cell receptor beta chains were read from a single sample in a study of CD8+ T cells in alopecia areata. The table came from immunoSEQ multiplex PCR; TCRdb's copy has only in-frame clones and leaves some out. Among about 150,000 clones, more than 40% were seen once, and the ten largest hold more than 6.5%. The sequenced sample was CD4+ T cells sorted from blood. The origin of the receptors is a human donor with alopecia areata. CDR3s include the opening cysteine and the closing phenylalanine or tryptophan. The order of the fields is D gene, clone size, J gene, V gene, CDR3 DNA, CDR3 protein. A D gene is named only where the DNA matches it firmly. A clone size is listed for some rows: how often the clone was seen (once, few, many), or a class if it is expanded.

D gene: .
clone size: .
J gene: TRBJ2-1
V gene: TRBV5-4
CDR3 DNA: TGTGCCAGCAGTTCGGCGGGACGGCATGAGCAGTTCTTC
CDR3 protein: CASSSAGRHEQFF

D gene: TRBD2
clone size: few
J gene: TRBJ2-5
V gene: TRBV7-9
CDR3 DNA: TGTGCCAGCAATGCGGGGGGCCGTGAGACCCAGTACTTC
CDR3 protein: CASNAGGRETQYF

D gene: .
clone size: .
J gene: TRBJ2-1
V gene: TRBV29-1
CDR3 DNA: TGCAGCGTCGCCCGGGTCAATGAGCAGTTCTTC
CDR3 protein: CSVARVNEQFF

D gene: TRBD2
clone size: few
J gene: TRBJ2-7
V gene: TRBV5-1
CDR3 DNA: TGCGCCAGCAGCTTCCAGAGTACTAGCGGAACATTCTACGAGCAGTACTTC
CDR3 protein: CASSFQSTSGTFYEQYF

D gene: .
clone size: .
J gene: TRBJ2-6
V gene: TRBV10-3
CDR3 DNA: TGTGCCACCCGGGACTCAACCTCTGGGGCCAACGTCCTGACTTTC
CDR3 protein: CATRDSTSGANVLTF

D gene: .
clone size: .
J gene: TRBJ2-1
V gene: TRBV7-7
CDR3 DNA: TGTGCTAGCAGTCCCTTTTTTCAGTACAATGAGCAGTTCTTC
CDR3 protein: CASSPFFQYNEQFF

D gene: TRBD1
clone size: .
J gene: TRBJ2-7
V gene: TRBV4-1
CDR3 DNA: TGCGCCAGCAGCGTAGAGGGGGCGCCCTCCGAGCAGTACTTC
CDR3 protein: CASSVEGAPSEQYF

D gene: TRBD2
clone size: few
J gene: TRBJ2-5
V gene: TRBV5-6
CDR3 DNA: TGTGCCAGCAGCTTCGGGAGGGAGACCCAGTACTTC
CDR3 protein: CASSFGRETQYF

D gene: .
clone size: .
J gene: TRBJ2-7
V gene: TRBV5-6
CDR3 DNA: TGTGCCAGCAGCTTAGACCGACAGGGAGGGCGGTACTTC
CDR3 protein: CASSLDRQGGRYF

D gene: .
clone size: .
J gene: TRBJ2-3
V gene: TRBV28
CDR3 DNA: TGTGCCAGCAGTAGTCCCGGGCTAAGTGGTAAAGATACGCAGTATTTT
CDR3 protein: CASSSPGLSGKDTQYF

D gene: .
clone size: .
J gene: TRBJ1-2
V gene: TRBV27
CDR3 DNA: TGTGCCAGCCCTAGGCGGGGTGGCTACACCTTC
CDR3 protein: CASPRRGGYTF

D gene: .
clone size: .
J gene: TRBJ2-3
V gene: TRBV29-1
CDR3 DNA: TGCAGAGCCTCCCGGGACACCCTCACAGATACGCAGTATTTT
CDR3 protein: CRASRDTLTDTQYF

D gene: .
clone size: .
J gene: TRBJ1-1
V gene: TRBV5-1
CDR3 DNA: TGCGCCAGCAGCTTGTGGTCGGGGGCAAACACTGAAGCTTTCTTT
CDR3 protein: CASSLWSGANTEAFF

D gene: .
clone size: .
J gene: TRBJ2-3
V gene: TRBV19
CDR3 DNA: TGTGCCAGTTCCCAGGTCGGAGTCACAGATACGCAGTATTTT
CDR3 protein: CASSQVGVTDTQYF

D gene: .
clone size: .
J gene: TRBJ2-7
V gene: TRBV2
CDR3 DNA: TGTGCCAGCCGGCGCGCTGCCTACGAGCAGTACTTC
CDR3 protein: CASRRAAYEQYF

D gene: TRBD1
clone size: once
J gene: TRBJ2-7
V gene: TRBV30
CDR3 DNA: TGTGCCTGGGGACAGGGGTTCGACGAGCAGTACTTC
CDR3 protein: CAWGQGFDEQYF

D gene: TRBD2
clone size: .
J gene: TRBJ2-7
V gene: TRBV29-1
CDR3 DNA: TGCAGCGTTTCCTCGGGCGGGAGCCCTTATCTCGAGCAGTACTTC
CDR3 protein: CSVSSGGSPYLEQYF

D gene: .
clone size: .
J gene: TRBJ2-7
V gene: TRBV29-1
CDR3 DNA: TGCAGCGTTGGCAGGGGATCAACCTCCTACGAGCAGTACTTC
CDR3 protein: CSVGRGSTSYEQYF

D gene: .
clone size: .
J gene: TRBJ2-1
V gene: TRBV5-1
CDR3 DNA: TGCGCCAGCAGCTTGAACGGAGTCAATGAGCAGTTCTTC
CDR3 protein: CASSLNGVNEQFF

D gene: .
clone size: .
J gene: TRBJ1-2
V gene: TRBV30
CDR3 DNA: TGTGCCTGGAGTTTGGTGGTCGGCTACACCTTC
CDR3 protein: CAWSLVVGYTF

D gene: .
clone size: few
J gene: TRBJ2-1
V gene: TRBV5-1
CDR3 DNA: TGCGCCAGCAGCCAGCTTGGTGGCCGCCAGTTCTTC
CDR3 protein: CASSQLGGRQFF

D gene: .
clone size: many
J gene: TRBJ1-2
V gene: TRBV18
CDR3 DNA: TGTGCCAGCTCACCACCCCAACTGGGACGCGGCTACACCTTC
CDR3 protein: CASSPPQLGRGYTF

D gene: .
clone size: few
J gene: TRBJ2-5
V gene: TRBV25-1
CDR3 DNA: TGTGCCAGCAGTGAACCTGGACGGTCCGCCCAAGAGACCCAGTACTTC
CDR3 protein: CASSEPGRSAQETQYF

D gene: TRBD1
clone size: .
J gene: TRBJ2-7
V gene: TRBV4-1
CDR3 DNA: TGCGCCAGCAGCCGGGACAGGGGGTTCTACGAGCAGTACTTC
CDR3 protein: CASSRDRGFYEQYF

D gene: .
clone size: few
J gene: TRBJ1-2
V gene: TRBV29-1
CDR3 DNA: TGCAGCGTTGGTCCCCGGGGCTATGGCTACACCTTC
CDR3 protein: CSVGPRGYGYTF

D gene: TRBD1
clone size: .
J gene: TRBJ1-2
V gene: TRBV27
CDR3 DNA: TGTGCCAGCAGTGCAGCGACAGGGTTCTATGGCTACACCTTC
CDR3 protein: CASSAATGFYGYTF

D gene: TRBD2
clone size: .
J gene: TRBJ2-1
V gene: TRBV5-4
CDR3 DNA: TGTGCCAGCAGCTTCGGACTAGCGGGGCGTTTGGGCTCCTACAATGAGCAGTTCTTC
CDR3 protein: CASSFGLAGRLGSYNEQFF

D gene: .
clone size: few
J gene: TRBJ2-3
V gene: TRBV7-9
CDR3 DNA: TGTGCCACGACTAGAATTTCCACAGATACGCAGTATTTT
CDR3 protein: CATTRISTDTQYF

D gene: TRBD2
clone size: .
J gene: TRBJ2-1
V gene: TRBV27
CDR3 DNA: TGTGCCAGCAGACGACTTAGCGGGGAGGGCAGCAATGAGCAGTTCTTC
CDR3 protein: CASRRLSGEGSNEQFF

D gene: .
clone size: once
J gene: TRBJ1-2
V gene: TRBV20-1
CDR3 DNA: TGCAGTGCTAGAGGGGACTATGGCTACACCTTC
CDR3 protein: CSARGDYGYTF

D gene: TRBD1
clone size: .
J gene: TRBJ2-1
V gene: TRBV29-1
CDR3 DNA: TGCAGCGTAGCTCTAAGGGGACAGACCAACTCCTACAATGAGCAGTTCTTC
CDR3 protein: CSVALRGQTNSYNEQFF

D gene: .
clone size: .
J gene: TRBJ1-4
V gene: TRBV7-9
CDR3 DNA: TGTGCCAGCAGCCCGCCCCGCACAACTAATGAAAAACTGTTTTTT
CDR3 protein: CASSPPRTTNEKLFF

D gene: .
clone size: .
J gene: TRBJ2-2
V gene: TRBV5-6
CDR3 DNA: TGTGCCAGCAGCTTGGTGGATACCGGGGAGCTGTTTTTT
CDR3 protein: CASSLVDTGELFF

D gene: .
clone size: .
J gene: TRBJ2-5
V gene: TRBV7-9
CDR3 DNA: TGTGCCAGCAGCTCCCCCGGCAGGGCTGGGGAGACCCAGTACTTC
CDR3 protein: CASSSPGRAGETQYF

D gene: TRBD2
clone size: few
J gene: TRBJ2-3
V gene: TRBV29-1
CDR3 DNA: TGCAGCGGATGTGGACTAGCGGGAGAGACCCTCCTGAACCCTACGCAGTATTTT
CDR3 protein: CSGCGLAGETLLNPTQYF

D gene: .
clone size: few
J gene: TRBJ2-3
V gene: TRBV28
CDR3 DNA: TGTGCCAGCAAAGCGGCGAACACAGATACGCAGTATTTT
CDR3 protein: CASKAANTDTQYF

D gene: .
clone size: .
J gene: TRBJ2-7
V gene: TRBV28
CDR3 DNA: TGTGCCAGCAGTTTAGGGTTTCGGCGGGGACGATACGAGCAGTACTTC
CDR3 protein: CASSLGFRRGRYEQYF

D gene: .
clone size: few
J gene: TRBJ2-1
V gene: TRBV6-5
CDR3 DNA: TGTGCCAGCAGCACAGCATCTCCTCCCGCATATGAGCAGTTCTTC
CDR3 protein: CASSTASPPAYEQFF

D gene: TRBD2
clone size: few
J gene: TRBJ2-3
V gene: TRBV11-2
CDR3 DNA: TGTGCCAGCAGCTTCGGCGGGAGTTCCACAGATACGCAGTATTTT
CDR3 protein: CASSFGGSSTDTQYF

D gene: .
clone size: .
J gene: TRBJ1-2
V gene: TRBV5-1
CDR3 DNA: TGCGCCAGCAGCTACCAGGGGCAGGGTGATGGCTACACCTTC
CDR3 protein: CASSYQGQGDGYTF

D gene: .
clone size: .
J gene: TRBJ2-1
V gene: TRBV14
CDR3 DNA: TGTGCCAGCAGTCGGATGACAGCTTGGGGCAATGAGCAGTTCTTC
CDR3 protein: CASSRMTAWGNEQFF

D gene: TRBD2
clone size: .
J gene: TRBJ2-1
V gene: TRBV19
CDR3 DNA: TGTGCCAGTGGGGGGACTAGCGGGAGGGATTACAATGAGCAGTTCTTC
CDR3 protein: CASGGTSGRDYNEQFF

D gene: .
clone size: .
J gene: TRBJ2-7
V gene: TRBV11-2
CDR3 DNA: TGTGCCAGCAGCGAATCCCTGTACGAGCAGTACTTC
CDR3 protein: CASSESLYEQYF

D gene: .
clone size: few
J gene: TRBJ2-2
V gene: TRBV30
CDR3 DNA: TGTGCCTGGACAGGGACCGGGGAGCTGTTTTTT
CDR3 protein: CAWTGTGELFF

D gene: .
clone size: few
J gene: TRBJ1-3
V gene: TRBV14
CDR3 DNA: TGTGCCAGCAGCCCCCGAAGAAACTCTGGAAACACCATATATTTT
CDR3 protein: CASSPRRNSGNTIYF

D gene: .
clone size: few
J gene: TRBJ2-7
V gene: TRBV28
CDR3 DNA: TGTGCCAGCAGACTTCGCCCCGGCGAGCAGTACTTC
CDR3 protein: CASRLRPGEQYF

D gene: .
clone size: .
J gene: TRBJ2-1
V gene: TRBV4-1
CDR3 DNA: TGCGCCAGCAGCCAAGAGGACAACTCCTACAATGAGCAGTTCTTC
CDR3 protein: CASSQEDNSYNEQFF

D gene: .
clone size: .
J gene: TRBJ2-7
V gene: TRBV10-3
CDR3 DNA: TGTGCCATCAGTGAGTCGACTCAATACGAGCAGTACTTC
CDR3 protein: CAISESTQYEQYF

D gene: TRBD2
clone size: once
J gene: TRBJ2-1
V gene: TRBV30
CDR3 DNA: TGTGCCTGGATTGTAGCGGGGGGCAACAATGAGCAGTTCTTC
CDR3 protein: CAWIVAGGNNEQFF

D gene: .
clone size: .
J gene: TRBJ2-7
V gene: TRBV20-1
CDR3 DNA: TGCAGTGCTAAGGGACCGATCGAGCAGTACTTC
CDR3 protein: CSAKGPIEQYF

D gene: TRBD2
clone size: .
J gene: TRBJ2-3
V gene: TRBV14
CDR3 DNA: TGTGCCAGCAGCCCGTTTAGCGGGAGGACAGATACGCAGTATTTT
CDR3 protein: CASSPFSGRTDTQYF

D gene: .
clone size: few
J gene: TRBJ2-3
V gene: TRBV28
CDR3 DNA: TGTGCCAGCAGTTTAGGTGTACGGGCCGGTACGCAGTATTTT
CDR3 protein: CASSLGVRAGTQYF

D gene: .
clone size: once
J gene: TRBJ2-6
V gene: TRBV7-2
CDR3 DNA: TGTGCCAGCAGCTTAGGGCAGACTGGGGCCAACGTCCTGACTTTC
CDR3 protein: CASSLGQTGANVLTF